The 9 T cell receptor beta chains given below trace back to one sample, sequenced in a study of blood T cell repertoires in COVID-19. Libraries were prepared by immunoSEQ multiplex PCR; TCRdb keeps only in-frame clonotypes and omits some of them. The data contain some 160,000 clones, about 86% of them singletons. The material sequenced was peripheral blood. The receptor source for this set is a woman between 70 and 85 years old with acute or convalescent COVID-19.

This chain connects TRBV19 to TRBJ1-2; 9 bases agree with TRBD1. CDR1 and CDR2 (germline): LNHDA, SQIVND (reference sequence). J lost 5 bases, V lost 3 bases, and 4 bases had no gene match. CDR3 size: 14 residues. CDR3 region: CASSMDRGSYGYTF. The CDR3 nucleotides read TGTGCCAGTAGTATGGACAGGGGATCGTATGGCTACACCTTC.

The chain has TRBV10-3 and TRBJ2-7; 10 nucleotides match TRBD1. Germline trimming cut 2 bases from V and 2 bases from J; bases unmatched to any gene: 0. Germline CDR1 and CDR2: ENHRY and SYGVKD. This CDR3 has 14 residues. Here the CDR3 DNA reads TGTGCCATCAGTGAGGGACAGGGGGCCTACGAGCAGTACTTC. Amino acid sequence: CAISEGQGAYEQYF.

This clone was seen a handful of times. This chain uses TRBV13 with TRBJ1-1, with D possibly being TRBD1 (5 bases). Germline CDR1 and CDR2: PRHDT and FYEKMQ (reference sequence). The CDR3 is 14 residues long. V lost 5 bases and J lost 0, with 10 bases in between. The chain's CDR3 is CASSPDTVNTEAFF. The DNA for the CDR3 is TGTGCCAGCAGCCCGGACACTGTGAACACTGAAGCTTTCTTT.

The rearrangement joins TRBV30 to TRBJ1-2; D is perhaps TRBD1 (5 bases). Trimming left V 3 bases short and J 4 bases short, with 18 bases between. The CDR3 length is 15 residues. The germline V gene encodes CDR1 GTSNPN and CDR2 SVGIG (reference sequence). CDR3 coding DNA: TGTGCCTGGAGGGGACTTGGCAGGGCTCTCTATGGCTACACCTTC. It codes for CAWRGLGRALYGYTF.

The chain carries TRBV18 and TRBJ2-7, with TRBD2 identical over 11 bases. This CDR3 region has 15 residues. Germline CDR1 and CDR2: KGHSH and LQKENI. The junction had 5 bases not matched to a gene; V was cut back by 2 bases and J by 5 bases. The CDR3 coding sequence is TGTGCCAGCTCACCAGGGTTAGCGGGAGGGCACGAGCAGTACTTC. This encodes CASSPGLAGGHEQYF.

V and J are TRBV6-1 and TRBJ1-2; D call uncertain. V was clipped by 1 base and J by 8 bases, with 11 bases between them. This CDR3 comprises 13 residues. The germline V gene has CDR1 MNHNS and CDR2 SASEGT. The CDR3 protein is CASSEGGAAGYTF. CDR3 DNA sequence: TGTGCCAGCAGTGAAGGGGGAGCAGCGGGCTACACCTTC.

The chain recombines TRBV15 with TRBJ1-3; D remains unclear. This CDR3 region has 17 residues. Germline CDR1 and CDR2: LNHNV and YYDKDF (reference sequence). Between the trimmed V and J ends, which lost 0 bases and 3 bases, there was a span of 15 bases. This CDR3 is CATSRDFTGWLGNTIYF. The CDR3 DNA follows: TGTGCCACCAGCAGAGATTTCACGGGTTGGCTTGGAAACACCATATATTTT.

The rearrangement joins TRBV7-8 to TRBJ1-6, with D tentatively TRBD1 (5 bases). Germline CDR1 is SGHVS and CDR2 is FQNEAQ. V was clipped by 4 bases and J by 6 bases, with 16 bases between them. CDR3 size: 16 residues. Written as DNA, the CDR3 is TGTGCCAGCAGCTCCGTTAAATGGGGGGGTAATTCACCCCTCCACTTT. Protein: CASSSVKWGGNSPLHF. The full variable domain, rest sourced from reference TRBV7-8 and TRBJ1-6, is GAGVSQSPRYKVAKRGQDVALRCDPISGHVSLFWYQQALGQGPEFLTYFQNEAQLDKSGLPSDRFFAERPEGSVSTLKIQRTQQEDSAVYLCASSSVKWGGNSPLHFGNGTRLTVT.

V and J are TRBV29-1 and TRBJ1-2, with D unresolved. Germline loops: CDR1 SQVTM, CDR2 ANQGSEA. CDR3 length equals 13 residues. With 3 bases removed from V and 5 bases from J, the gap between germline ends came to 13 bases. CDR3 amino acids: CSVEPAARYGYTF. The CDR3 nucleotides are TGCAGCGTTGAGCCTGCGGCTAGGTATGGCTACACCTTC.